This T cell receptor (beta chain) was identified in a study of OX40 agonist ivuxolimab in advanced cancers. In the study overall: The costimulatory receptor OX40 (CD134) was targeted by ivuxolimab, a fully human IgG2 agonistic monoclonal antibody. Intravenous ivuxolimab was administered to patients every 2 weeks at six dose levels: 0.01, 0.1, 0.3, 1.5, 3 and 10 mg/kg. Of the approximately 50 dose-escalation patients, hepatocellular carcinoma was present in some 19, melanoma in about 15, renal cell carcinoma in 9 and head and neck cancer in 9. In the dose-escalation cohort, 82.7% of patients were male, and the mean age was about 55 years, with a range of roughly 20 to 80. Patients were allowed to have had prior anti-PD-1, anti-PD-L1 or anti-CTLA-4 therapy, and around 41% of the dose-escalation patients had previously received checkpoint inhibitors. Partial responses were achieved by three dose-escalation patients, of whom one had hepatocellular carcinoma and two had cutaneous melanoma. Peripheral TCRbeta sequencing aimed to test whether ivuxolimab altered TCR sequence diversity and caused clonal T-cell expansion. The paper describes the monotherapy dose-escalation part (N ≈ 52 patients) of the phase I trial of ivuxolimab.

The trial excluded patients who had a history of autoimmune disease or were on systemic immunosuppression. Peripheral blood for TCR sequencing was collected from all dose cohorts at baseline, on cycle 4 day 1, and on cycle 7 day 1. The samples were taken from a phase I, first-in-human, multicenter, open-label dose-escalation trial of ivuxolimab. Adults with locally advanced or metastatic melanoma, renal cell, hepatocellular, or head and neck squamous cell carcinoma were enrolled in the trial. Before TCR sequencing, CD4+ T cells and CD8+ T cells from peripheral blood were sorted into separate populations. Overall study outcomes, separate from this receptor: At doses of 0.1 to 3.0 mg/kg, clonal expansion of both CD4+ and CD8+ T cells in blood was seen between baseline and week 6. Partial responders in the 0.1-3.0 mg/kg groups had among the lowest normalized peripheral clonal expansion, especially among CD8+ T cells. Low levels of normalized T-cell clonal expansion were also shown by some nonresponding patients. After ivuxolimab, expanded clones were on average more numerous among CD8+ T cells than among CD4+ T cells. The antigen specificity of the peripheral T cells that underwent clonal expansion was not determined.

For sequencing of the TCRbeta CDR3 region, genomic DNA was extracted from the sorted cells. The immunoSEQ Assay was used to sequence the TCRbeta CDR3 regions. TCRdb's version of the immuneACCESS table is confined to in-frame rearrangements and falls short of the full clone set. An unresolved V gene accounts for under half of the shortfall where checked; the remainder is of unknown origin. This sample comprises 23,000 or so clones, around 83% of them detected only once. In total, the top ten clones hold under 20% of the sample. For this clone: Its antigen remains unidentified. Base qualities are not provided; no much larger clone lies one nucleotide away.

From the cysteine through the phenylalanine, the CDR3 covers 13 amino acids. Of the read, only the CDR3 DNA is kept; its 39 bases are in frame from base 1. Trimming at the junction amounts to 7 bases on V and 4 bases on J, and the germline ends lie 15 bases apart. This sample comprised CD4+ or CD8+ T cells sorted from blood, obtained in a trial of the OX40 agonist ivuxolimab. Recombination joined TRBV5-3 with TRBJ2-7, and TRBD1 may be the D gene, going by 6 matching bases. Being an ORF, TRBV5-3 has a function that is uncertain. This sequence originates from an adult with an advanced solid tumor such as melanoma, head and neck, liver or kidney cancer. This receptor carries the CDR3 CARQRAGAYEQYF. The DNA sequence is given as TGTGCCAGACAACGGGCAGGGGCGTACGAGCAGTACTTC.